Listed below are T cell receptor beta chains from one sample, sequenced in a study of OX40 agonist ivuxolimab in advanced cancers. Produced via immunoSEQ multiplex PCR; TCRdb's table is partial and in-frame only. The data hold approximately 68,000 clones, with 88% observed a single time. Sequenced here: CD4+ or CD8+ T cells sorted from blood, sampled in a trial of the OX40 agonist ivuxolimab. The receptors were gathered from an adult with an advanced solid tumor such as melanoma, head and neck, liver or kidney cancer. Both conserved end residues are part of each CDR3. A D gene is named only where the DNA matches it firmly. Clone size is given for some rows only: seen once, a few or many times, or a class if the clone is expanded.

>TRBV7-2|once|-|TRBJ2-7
CASSLAGPGKQYF
TGTGCCAGCAGCTTAGCCGGTCCGGGGAAGCAGTACTTC
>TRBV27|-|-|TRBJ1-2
CASSLFPEDRYGYTF
TGTGCCAGCAGTTTATTCCCGGAGGATCGCTATGGCTACACCTTC
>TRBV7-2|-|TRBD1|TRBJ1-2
CASSRNRGRTDGYTF
TGTGCCAGCAGCAGAAACAGGGGGCGCACAGATGGCTACACCTTC
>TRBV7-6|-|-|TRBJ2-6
CASSPRGQGISGANVLTF
TGTGCCAGCAGCCCGAGAGGGCAGGGGATCTCTGGGGCCAACGTCCTGACTTTC
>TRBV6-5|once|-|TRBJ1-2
CASSSPVGGVYGYTF
TGTGCCAGCAGTTCCCCCGTTGGGGGAGTCTATGGCTACACCTTC
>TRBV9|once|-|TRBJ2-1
CASSVAAGSHRNEQFF
TGTGCCAGCAGCGTAGCGGCGGGCTCGCACCGCAATGAGCAGTTCTTC
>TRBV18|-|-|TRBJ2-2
CASSPPNPNTGELFF
TGTGCCAGCTCACCCCCCAATCCCAACACCGGGGAGCTGTTTTTT
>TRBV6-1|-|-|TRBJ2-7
CASSELAVYEQYF
TGTGCCAGCAGTGAACTGGCAGTCTACGAGCAGTACTTC
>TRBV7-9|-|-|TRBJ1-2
CASSFGQNYGYTF
TGTGCCAGCAGCTTTGGACAGAACTATGGCTACACCTTC
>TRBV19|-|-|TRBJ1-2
CASTPQAGIYTF
TGTGCCAGTACCCCCCAGGCAGGGATCTACACCTTC
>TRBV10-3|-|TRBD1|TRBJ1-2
CATSGTGTPPSYGYTF
TGTGCCACCTCAGGGACAGGGACCCCCCCATCCTATGGCTACACCTTC
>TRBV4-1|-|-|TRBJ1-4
CASSQDSARPDNEKLFF
TGCGCCAGCAGCCAAGATTCAGCTAGACCGGACAATGAAAAACTGTTTTTT
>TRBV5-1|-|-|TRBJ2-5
CASSGGRRAETQYF
TGCGCCAGCAGCGGGGGCCGTCGGGCAGAGACCCAGTACTTC
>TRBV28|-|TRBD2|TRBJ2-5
CASSQSGRAETQYF
TGTGCCAGCAGTCAGAGCGGGAGAGCAGAGACCCAGTACTTC
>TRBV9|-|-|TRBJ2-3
CASSVGGLVVRDTQYF
TGTGCCAGCAGCGTAGGAGGTCTAGTGGTGAGAGATACGCAGTATTTT
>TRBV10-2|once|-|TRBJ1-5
CASSETAANQPQHF
TGCGCCAGCAGTGAGACAGCGGCAAATCAGCCCCAGCATTTT
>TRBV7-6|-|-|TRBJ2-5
CASSLGGQQGETQYF
TGTGCCAGCAGCTTAGGAGGACAGCAAGGGGAGACCCAGTACTTC
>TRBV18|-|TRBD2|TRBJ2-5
CASSPRTSGQETQYF
TGTGCCAGCTCACCACGGACTAGCGGGCAAGAGACCCAGTACTTC
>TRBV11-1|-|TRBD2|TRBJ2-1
CASSLDAGAAYNEQFF
TGTGCCAGCAGCTTAGACGCGGGAGCCGCCTACAATGAGCAGTTCTTC
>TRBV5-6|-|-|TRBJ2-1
CASSDISSYNEQFF
TGTGCCAGCAGCGACATTAGCTCCTACAATGAGCAGTTCTTC
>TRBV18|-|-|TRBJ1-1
CASSPIGSGTSTEAFF
TGTGCCAGCTCACCAATTGGGTCGGGAACCTCCACTGAAGCTTTCTTT
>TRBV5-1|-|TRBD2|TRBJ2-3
CASSFRSGGARTDTQYF
TGCGCCAGCAGCTTCCGTAGCGGGGGGGCCAGGACAGATACGCAGTATTTT
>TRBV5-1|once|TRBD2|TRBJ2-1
CASSLGLAGVNEQFF
TGCGCCAGCAGCCTGGGACTAGCGGGAGTTAATGAGCAGTTCTTC
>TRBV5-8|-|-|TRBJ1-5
CASSLAGPINQPQHF
TGTGCCAGCAGCTTGGCCGGACCGATCAATCAGCCCCAGCATTTT
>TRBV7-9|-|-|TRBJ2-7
CASSLAGSVEQYF
TGTGCCAGCAGCTTAGCGGGCTCTGTCGAGCAGTACTTC
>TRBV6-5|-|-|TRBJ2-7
CASSSPIYEQYF
TGTGCCAGCAGCTCCCCCATCTACGAGCAGTACTTC
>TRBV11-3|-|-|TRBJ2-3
CASSAGRRTDTQYF
TGTGCCAGCAGCGCCGGACGGCGCACAGATACGCAGTATTTT
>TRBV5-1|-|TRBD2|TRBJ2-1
CASSLAIGTNPAGEQFF
TGCGCCAGCAGCTTGGCCATCGGGACTAATCCAGCGGGTGAGCAGTTCTTC
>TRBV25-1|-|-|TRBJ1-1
CASSELQGWGEAFF
TGTGCCAGCAGTGAACTTCAGGGTTGGGGGGAAGCTTTCTTT
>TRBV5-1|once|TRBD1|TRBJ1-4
CASSITGAHANEKLFF
TGCGCCAGCAGCATTACAGGGGCTCATGCTAATGAAAAACTGTTTTTT
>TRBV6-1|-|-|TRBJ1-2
CASSAVNYGYTF
TGTGCCAGCAGTGCGGTGAACTATGGCTACACCTTC
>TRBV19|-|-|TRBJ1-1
CASSPGSGTEAFF
TGTGCCAGTAGTCCGGGGTCGGGGACTGAAGCTTTCTTT
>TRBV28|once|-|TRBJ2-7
CASSRLDWSGADEQYF
TGTGCCAGCAGCCGTCTTGACTGGAGCGGCGCAGACGAGCAGTACTTC
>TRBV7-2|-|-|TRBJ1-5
CASSLRGRQADNQPQHF
TGTGCCAGCAGCTTAAGGGGGAGACAGGCTGACAATCAGCCCCAGCATTTT
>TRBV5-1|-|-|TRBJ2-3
CASSDGGSTDTQYF
TGCGCCAGCAGCGACGGTGGGAGCACAGATACGCAGTATTTT
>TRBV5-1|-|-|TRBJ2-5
CASSLDQGTQYF
TGCGCCAGCAGCTTGGACCAGGGGACCCAGTACTTC
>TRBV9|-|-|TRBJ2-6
CASSLTIGGSGANVLTF
TGTGCCAGCAGCTTGACGATAGGGGGCTCTGGGGCCAACGTCCTGACTTTC
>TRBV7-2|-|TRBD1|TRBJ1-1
CASSPRQGRTEAFF
TGTGCCAGCAGCCCCCGACAGGGCAGAACTGAAGCTTTCTTT
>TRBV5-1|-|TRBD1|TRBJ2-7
CASGVGGVEQYF
TGCGCCAGCGGTGTAGGGGGCGTCGAGCAGTACTTC
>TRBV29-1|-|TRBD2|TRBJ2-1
CSAARGSGGPEEQFF
TGCAGCGCCGCAAGGGGTAGCGGGGGGCCGGAGGAGCAGTTCTTC
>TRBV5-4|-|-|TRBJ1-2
CASSLGNGVKYGYTF
TGTGCCAGCAGCTTGGGGAACGGGGTTAAATATGGCTACACCTTC
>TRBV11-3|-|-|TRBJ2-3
CASSLGGGPRGDTQYF
TGTGCCAGCAGCTTAGGGGGCGGCCCTAGGGGAGATACGCAGTATTTT
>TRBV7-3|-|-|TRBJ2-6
CASSPTRDAGANVLTF
TGTGCCAGCAGCCCGACGAGGGACGCGGGGGCCAACGTCCTGACTTTC
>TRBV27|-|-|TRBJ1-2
CASSPYPLGRGYTF
TGTGCCAGCAGTCCCTACCCCCTAGGTCGGGGCTACACCTTC
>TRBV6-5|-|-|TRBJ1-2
CASSYGGLTPDGYTF
TGTGCCAGCAGTTACGGCGGCCTCACCCCGGATGGCTACACCTTC
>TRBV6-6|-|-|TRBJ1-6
CASTGATLNSPLHF
TGTGCCAGCACCGGGGCGACCCTTAATTCACCCCTCCACTTT
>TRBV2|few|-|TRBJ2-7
CARKKLSHEQYF
TGTGCCAGGAAAAAGCTCTCGCACGAGCAGTACTTC
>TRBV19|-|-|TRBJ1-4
CASSSNWSGEKLFF
TGTGCCAGTAGTTCGAACTGGTCCGGGGAAAAACTGTTTTTT
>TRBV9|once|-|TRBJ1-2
CASSVGGNYGYTF
TGTGCCAGCAGCGTTGGAGGGAACTATGGCTACACCTTC
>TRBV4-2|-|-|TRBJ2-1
CASSPLPGTPYNEQFF
TGTGCCAGCAGCCCTCTGCCCGGGACCCCCTACAATGAGCAGTTCTTC
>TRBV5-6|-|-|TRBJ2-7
CASREWRGDGYEQYF
TGTGCCAGCAGGGAGTGGAGGGGGGACGGATACGAGCAGTACTTC
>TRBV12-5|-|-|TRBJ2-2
CASGLGSWTGELFF
TGTGCTAGTGGTTTGGGTAGCTGGACCGGGGAGCTGTTTTTT
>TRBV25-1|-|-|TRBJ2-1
CASSDSSQGHNEQFF
TGTGCCAGCAGTGACTCCTCTCAAGGACACAATGAGCAGTTCTTC
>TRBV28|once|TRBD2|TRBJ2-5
CASIAGGPRETQYF
TGTGCCAGTATAGCGGGGGGGCCGAGAGAGACCCAGTACTTC